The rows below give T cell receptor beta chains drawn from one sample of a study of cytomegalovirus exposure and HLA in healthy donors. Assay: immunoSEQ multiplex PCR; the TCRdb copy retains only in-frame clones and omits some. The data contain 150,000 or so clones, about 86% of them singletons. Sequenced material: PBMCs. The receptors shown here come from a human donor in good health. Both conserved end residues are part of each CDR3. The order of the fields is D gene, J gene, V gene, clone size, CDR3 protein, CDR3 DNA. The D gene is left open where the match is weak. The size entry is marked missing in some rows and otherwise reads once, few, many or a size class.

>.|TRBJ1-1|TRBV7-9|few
CASSRAGIRTEAFF
TGTGCCAGCAGCCGCGCCGGGATTCGTACTGAAGCTTTCTTT
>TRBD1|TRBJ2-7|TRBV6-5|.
CASSYDRDYEQYF
TGTGCCAGCAGTTATGACAGGGACTACGAGCAGTACTTC
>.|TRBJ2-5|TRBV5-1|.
CASRKTGGTGQETQYF
TGCGCCAGCAGGAAAACGGGCGGGACCGGCCAAGAGACCCAGTACTTC
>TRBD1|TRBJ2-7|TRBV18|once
CASSSGTGIYEQYF
TGTGCCAGCTCATCCGGGACAGGGATCTACGAGCAGTACTTC
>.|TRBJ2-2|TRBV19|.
CATHPRENTGELFF
TGTGCCACCCACCCTCGAGAGAACACCGGGGAGCTGTTTTTT
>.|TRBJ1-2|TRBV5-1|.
CASSLAGRSSYTF
TGCGCCAGCAGCTTGGCGGGTAGGAGTAGCTACACCTTC
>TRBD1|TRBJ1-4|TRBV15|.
CATSRHQRTGEGEKLFF
TGTGCCACCAGCAGACATCAACGGACAGGGGAGGGCGAAAAACTGTTTTTT
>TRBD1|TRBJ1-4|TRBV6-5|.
CASSRTGDEKLFF
TGTGCCAGCAGTCGGACAGGGGACGAAAAACTGTTTTTT
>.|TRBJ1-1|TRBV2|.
CASSAERAQNTEAFF
TGTGCCAGCAGTGCCGAGAGGGCCCAGAACACTGAAGCTTTCTTT
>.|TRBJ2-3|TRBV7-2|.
CASSQKQRGTDTQYF
TGTGCCAGCAGCCAAAAGCAGCGGGGCACAGATACGCAGTATTTT
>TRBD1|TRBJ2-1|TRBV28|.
CASRKSAGTGLNEQFF
TGTGCCAGCAGGAAATCCGCCGGGACAGGGTTGAATGAGCAGTTCTTC
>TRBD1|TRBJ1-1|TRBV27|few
CASTLLGGGREAFF
TGTGCCAGCACCCTTTTAGGGGGCGGCCGTGAAGCTTTCTTT
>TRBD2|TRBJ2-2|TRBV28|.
CASLPWGLAGGDTGELFF
TGTGCCAGCCTTCCCTGGGGACTAGCGGGAGGCGACACCGGGGAGCTGTTTTTT
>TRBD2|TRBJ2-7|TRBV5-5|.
CASSLRREGRHEQYF
TGTGCCAGCAGCTTGCGACGGGAGGGCCGCCACGAGCAGTACTTC
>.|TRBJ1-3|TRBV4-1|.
CASSLGPGNTIYF
TGCGCCAGCAGCCTGGGTCCGGGGAACACCATATATTTT
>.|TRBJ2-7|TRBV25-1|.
CASSDSTAYEQYF
TGTGCCAGCAGTGACTCAACGGCCTACGAGCAGTACTTC
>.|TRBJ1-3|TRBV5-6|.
CASSLVTAGNTIYF
TGTGCCAGCAGCTTGGTAACAGCCGGAAACACCATATATTTT
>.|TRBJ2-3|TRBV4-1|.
CASSRVLEETQYF
TGCGCCAGCAGCCGCGTACTAGAGGAGACGCAGTATTTT
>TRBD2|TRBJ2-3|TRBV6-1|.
CASSEDRGAAGGNTQYF
TGTGCCAGCAGTGAAGACCGTGGCGCTGCGGGAGGAAATACGCAGTATTTT
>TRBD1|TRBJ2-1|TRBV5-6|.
CASSHGTGDSYNEQFF
TGTGCCAGCAGCCACGGGACAGGCGACTCCTACAATGAGCAGTTCTTC
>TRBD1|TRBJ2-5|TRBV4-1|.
CASSRYRGPETQYF
TGCGCCAGCAGCCGGTACAGGGGGCCAGAGACCCAGTACTTC
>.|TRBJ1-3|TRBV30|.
CAWGPGGNTIYF
TGTGCCTGGGGTCCAGGTGGAAACACCATATATTTT
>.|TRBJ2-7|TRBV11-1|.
CASSLDRVTYEQYF
TGTGCCAGCAGCTTAGACAGGGTGACCTACGAGCAGTACTTC
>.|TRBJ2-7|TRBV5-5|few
CASSDDRSWVYEQYF
TGTGCCAGCAGCGATGACAGGTCATGGGTGTACGAGCAGTACTTC
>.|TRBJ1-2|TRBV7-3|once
CASSIDSVRATNYGYTF
TGTGCCAGCAGCATCGACAGCGTCCGGGCCACTAACTATGGCTACACCTTC
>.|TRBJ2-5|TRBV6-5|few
CASTSGTPRTQYF
TGTGCCAGCACCTCAGGGACTCCTAGGACCCAGTACTTC
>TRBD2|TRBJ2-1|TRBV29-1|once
CSVEGRWREKPVTYNEQFF
TGCAGCGTTGAGGGAAGGTGGCGGGAGAAGCCGGTTACCTACAATGAGCAGTTCTTC
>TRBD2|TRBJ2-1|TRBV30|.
CAWSNWRTSGPSSSYNEQFF
TGTGCCTGGAGTAACTGGAGGACTAGCGGGCCGTCGAGCTCCTACAATGAGCAGTTCTTC
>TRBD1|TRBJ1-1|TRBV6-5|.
CASRDRGKENTEAFF
TGTGCCAGCAGAGACAGGGGGAAGGAGAACACTGAAGCTTTCTTT
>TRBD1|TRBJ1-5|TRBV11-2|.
CASSPGQGSHQPQHF
TGTGCCAGCAGCCCAGGACAGGGTAGTCATCAGCCCCAGCATTTT
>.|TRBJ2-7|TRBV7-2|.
CASSSLGYEQYF
TGTGCCAGCAGCTCACTAGGATACGAGCAGTACTTC
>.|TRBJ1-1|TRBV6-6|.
CASSYGDYSGSEAFF
TGTGCCAGCAGTTACGGAGACTACAGTGGGAGTGAAGCTTTCTTT
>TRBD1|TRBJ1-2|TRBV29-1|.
CSVTPTGAYGYTF
TGCAGCGTAACCCCGACAGGGGCCTATGGCTACACCTTC
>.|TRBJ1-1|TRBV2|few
CATQQEALNTEAFF
TGTGCCACCCAGCAAGAGGCTTTGAACACTGAAGCTTTCTTT
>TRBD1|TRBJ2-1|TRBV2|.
CASNLRGTVNEQFF
TGTGCCAGCAACCTAAGGGGGACAGTCAACGAGCAGTTCTTC
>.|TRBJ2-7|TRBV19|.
CASSRLVGQGLYEQYF
TGTGCCAGTAGCCGCCTCGTGGGGCAGGGGTTATACGAGCAGTACTTC
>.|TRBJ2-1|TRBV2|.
CASSLDKVNEQFF
TGTGCCAGCAGCCTTGACAAGGTCAATGAGCAGTTCTTC
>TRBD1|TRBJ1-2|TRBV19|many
CASRQQGNYGYTF
TGTGCCAGTAGGCAACAGGGGAACTATGGCTACACCTTC
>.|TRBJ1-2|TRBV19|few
CASSGRRFNYGYTF
TGTGCCAGTAGTGGGCGTAGATTTAACTATGGCTACACCTTC
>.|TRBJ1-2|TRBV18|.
CASSPPQVPNYGYTF
TGTGCCAGCTCACCACCTCAGGTCCCAAACTATGGCTACACCTTC
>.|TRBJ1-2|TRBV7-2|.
CASSLIGASSYGYTF
TGTGCCAGCAGCTTAATTGGGGCGTCGAGCTATGGCTACACCTTC
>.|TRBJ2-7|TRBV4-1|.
CASSSREGAGYEQYF
TGCGCCAGCAGCTCACGCGAAGGAGCGGGTTACGAGCAGTACTTC
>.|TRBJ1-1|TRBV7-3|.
CASSLSGREAFF
TGTGCCAGCAGCTTATCAGGGCGAGAAGCTTTCTTT
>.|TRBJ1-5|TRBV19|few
CASRQGNQPQHF
TGTGCCAGTAGGCAGGGTAATCAGCCCCAGCATTTT
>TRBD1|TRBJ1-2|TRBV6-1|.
CASSATQGRNYGYTF
TGTGCCAGCAGTGCCACACAGGGGAGGAACTATGGCTACACCTTC
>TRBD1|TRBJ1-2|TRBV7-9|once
CASSTLRQGASYGYTF
TGTGCCAGCAGCACACTACGTCAGGGGGCTAGCTATGGCTACACCTTC
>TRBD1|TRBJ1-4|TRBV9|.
CASSVFDGRQGANEKLFF
TGTGCCAGCAGCGTATTCGATGGGAGACAGGGTGCTAATGAAAAACTGTTTTTT
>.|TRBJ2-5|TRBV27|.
CASSPRDRGQETQYF
TGTGCCAGCAGCCCCCGAGACAGAGGTCAAGAGACCCAGTACTTC
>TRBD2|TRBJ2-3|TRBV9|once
CASSVASSGLAASTDTQYF
TGTGCCAGCAGCGTAGCCTCCTCGGGACTAGCGGCTAGCACAGATACGCAGTATTTT
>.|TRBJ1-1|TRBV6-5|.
CASSRGLGDTEAFF
TGTGCCAGCAGCCGCGGATTGGGAGACACTGAAGCTTTCTTT
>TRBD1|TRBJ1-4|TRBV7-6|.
CASSLATGTQGGNEKLFF
TGTGCCAGCAGCTTAGCCACCGGGACTCAGGGGGGCAATGAAAAACTGTTTTTT